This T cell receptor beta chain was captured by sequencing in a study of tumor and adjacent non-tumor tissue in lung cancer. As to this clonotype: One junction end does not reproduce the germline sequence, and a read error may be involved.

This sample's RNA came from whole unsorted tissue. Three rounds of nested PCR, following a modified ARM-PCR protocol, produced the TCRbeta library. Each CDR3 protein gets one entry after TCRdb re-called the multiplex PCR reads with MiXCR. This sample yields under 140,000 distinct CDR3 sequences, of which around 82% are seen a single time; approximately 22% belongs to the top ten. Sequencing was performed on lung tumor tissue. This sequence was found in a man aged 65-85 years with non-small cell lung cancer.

The chain's CDR3 is CPSSLDPGPSKNIQYF. The DNA of the CDR3 is TGTCCCAGCAGCTTGGACCCGGGTCCGTCCAAAAACATTCAGTACTTC. The chain has TRBV5-4 and TRBJ2-4; D unresolved. The length of the CDR3 is 16 residues. Germline values: CDR1 SGHNT, CDR2 YYREEE (reference sequence).